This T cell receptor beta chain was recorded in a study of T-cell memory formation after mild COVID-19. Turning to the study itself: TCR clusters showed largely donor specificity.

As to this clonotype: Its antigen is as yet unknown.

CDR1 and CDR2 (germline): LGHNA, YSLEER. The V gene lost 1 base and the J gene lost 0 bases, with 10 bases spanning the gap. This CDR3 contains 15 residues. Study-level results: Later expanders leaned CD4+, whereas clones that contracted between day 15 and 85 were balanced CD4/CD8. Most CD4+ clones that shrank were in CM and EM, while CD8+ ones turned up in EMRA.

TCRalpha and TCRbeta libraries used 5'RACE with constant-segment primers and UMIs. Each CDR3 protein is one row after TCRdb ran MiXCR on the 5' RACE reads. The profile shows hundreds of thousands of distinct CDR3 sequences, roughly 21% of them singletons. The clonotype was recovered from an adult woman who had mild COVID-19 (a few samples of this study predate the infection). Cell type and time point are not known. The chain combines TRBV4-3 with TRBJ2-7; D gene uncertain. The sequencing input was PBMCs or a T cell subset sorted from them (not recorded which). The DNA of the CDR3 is TGCGCCAGCAGCCAAGTGCGTTTAAGCTCCTACGAGCAGTACTTC. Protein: CASSQVRLSSYEQYF.